This T cell receptor beta chain was sequenced during a study of blood T cell repertoires in COVID-19. For the study at large: Sample material is recorded as cDNA or gDNA derived from T cells, B-cell-depleted T cells, or PBMCs.

The CDR3 spans 14 residues. Germline loops: CDR1 MNHEY, CDR2 SVGAGI. V was shortened by 7 bases and J by 7 bases, with 14 bases between the two germline ends. Source study methods: For nucleated cells, counts were estimated from reference gene primer amplification. Profiled with immunoSEQ multiplex PCR; TCRdb holds only in-frame clones, not every one. V, J and clone size reflect that table, while D and trimming were determined from the DNA. The sample records roughly 100,000 clones, roughly 82% being singletons. The TCR originated in a man aged 55 to 70 with acute or convalescent COVID-19. The chain carries TRBV6-5 and TRBJ1-6; unclear D gene. Input material: peripheral blood. The CDR3 sequence is CASIGGVGNSPLHF. CDR3 nucleotides: TGTGCCAGCATAGGCGGGGTAGGGAATTCACCCCTCCACTTT.